The clone carrying this TCR beta chain occurred once. Its antigen is currently unknown. These data come from a study of cytomegalovirus exposure and HLA in healthy donors. The wider study: Out of approximately 170 million T cells, an earlier analysis found over 90 million unique TCR beta sequences in total.

The germline CDR1 and CDR2 sequences are SGHDN and FVKESK. CDR3 length equals 13 residues. V lost 4 bases, J lost 3 bases, and 2 bases stayed unmatched. Study observations and caveats: Compared with the roughly 670-donor mean, an Asian-associated ancestry cluster reportedly had fewer N-insertions, according to a later analysis. Association with HLA alleles at 0.05 false discovery rate was found for 15,000 to 20,000 TCR beta sequences in a later analysis. One cluster of highly shared sequence variants probably arose as a sequencing artifact.

PCR primers comprised 60 Vbeta and 13 Jbeta primers. Sequencing used immunoSEQ multiplex PCR; TCRdb keeps in-frame clones, though not all of them. This sample yields around 130,000 clones, of which roughly 77% are seen a single time; about 1.8% belongs to the top ten. The sequenced sample consisted of PBMCs. The chain has TRBV14 and TRBJ2-7; TRBD1 matches 8 bases. This receptor was obtained from a middle-aged man in good health and CMV-seronegative. DNA of the CDR3: TGTGCCAGCAGCCGACAGGGGCTCTACGAGCAGTACTTC. It specifies CASSRQGLYEQYF.